This T cell receptor (beta chain) derives from a study of CD8 T cells in ankylosing spondylitis. This CDR3 comprises 16 residues. Germline loops: CDR1 SGHAT, CDR2 FQNNGV. V gave up 3 bases and J gave up 1 base, with 13 bases separating them. Scientists made TCR beta libraries using quantitative 5'-RACE with molecular barcodes. TCRdb recomputed calls from the 5' RACE reads with MiXCR, one row per CDR3 protein. The repertoire has around 220,000 distinct CDR3 sequences, around 19% of them found once; the top ten carry roughly 43%. Findings and caveats of the study: A number of the motif variants had already been described in reactive arthritis synovial fluid and blood. A TCR beta motif made of roughly eight highly homologous variants seemed typical of ankylosing spondylitis blood. Peripheral blood held disease-linked clones only at relatively low frequency, and these were CD8+. Disease-linked clones were reportedly significantly enriched in matched ankylosing spondylitis synovial fluid.

This clonotype appeared a single time. Its specificity is not known. The gene calls are TRBV11-2 and TRBJ1-3; TRBD1 might be the D (5 bases). Material: blood, either unsorted or a sorted T cell fraction (not recorded which). The clonotype comes from a male donor with ankylosing spondylitis. CDR3 bases: TGTGCCAGCAGCTTGTGGCAGGACACGTCTGGAAACACCATATATTTT. This encodes CASSLWQDTSGNTIYF.